The clone carrying this T cell receptor (beta chain) was found a few times. The antigen remains unidentified. These data come from a study of shared clonotypes between healthy human individuals. CD45RO-negative, CCR7-selected cells formed the naive CD8 fraction, which excluded terminally differentiated effector memory CD45RA+ cells. Sorted-subset replicate PCR reactions contained roughly 200 ng DNA, corresponding to 29,000 or so T cell genomes. Generated by immunoSEQ multiplex PCR, the TCRdb table keeps only in-frame clones and is missing some. Altogether hundreds of thousands of clones are present, about 95% being singletons, with the ten largest covering over 0.1%. Trimming cost V 9 bases and J 6 bases, with 14 bases left between them. The germline gives CDR1 SNHLY, CDR2 FYNNEI. This CDR3 has 12 residues. General study results and limits: Of the naive CD4 clonotypes, 4% to 5% were shared across a few donors. The genetic and exposure-history diversity represented was limited by few donors. The researchers took only blood, and tissue repertoires probably look different.

Material: naive CD8+ T cells sorted from blood. This clonotype was sampled from a woman in her twenties or thirties in good health. This sequence joins TRBV2 and TRBJ1-2; tentative D call: TRBD1 (5 bases). The CDR3, as DNA: TGTGCCAGACACCGAACAGGCAATGGCTACACCTTC. It encodes CARHRTGNGYTF.